This T cell receptor (beta chain) was captured in a study of blood T cells in healthy people across ages (dated by TCRdb to the mid-2010s). For context, the study as a whole: Template switching captured roughly one uniquely barcoded TCR beta cDNA molecule per two T cells in model experiments. The study analyzed two additional independent replicas of 1 million unique cDNA reads from the same blood draw for two donors, one aged 18 to 30 and one aged 80 or older. To track age-related changes in TCR beta repertoire diversity, the study relied on deep sequencing normalized with unique cDNA molecular identifiers. The donors were split into four age groups: young (average about 16 years), middle-aged (about 40), aged (about 56) and long-lived (about 82). To avoid experimental bias, donors of different ages were distributed randomly across sequencing lanes.

Donors were a few dozen systemically healthy Caucasian individuals from Russia aged roughly 6 to 95 years. Roughly 9.5 milliliters of peripheral blood were drawn from each donor into EDTA-treated Vacutainer tubes. Ficoll-Paque density-gradient centrifugation was used to isolate PBMCs, with at least 7 million per sample. Total RNA was extracted from PBMCs with Trizol reagent, with at least 5 micrograms obtained per sample. Naive CD45RAhigh/CD27high T cell percentages were measured by flow cytometry on a PBMC aliquot from every donor. This clonotype was picked up a small number of times. No cognate antigen has been identified for it. The sample holds no much larger clone one base away, and base qualities are not on file. Libraries were constructed by 5' RACE. Sequencing was performed on an Illumina HiSeq 2500. A second PCR of about 6 to 11 cycles was run with a J-beta primer mix and a sample-barcoded 5' primer. Each TCR beta cDNA molecule received a unique molecular identifier from a template-switch 5' adaptor carrying 12 random nucleotides. At least 2.5 million CDR3-containing paired-end reads were obtained from each sample. The Mint cDNA synthesis kit, primed by a TRBC-specific oligonucleotide, was used to synthesize first-strand cDNA from all RNA. Following uracil-DNA glycosylase treatment, a first 18-cycle PCR with universal primers M1SS and BC2_uni_R was performed on all cDNA. From the authors' description of their analysis: For normalization, 1 million high-quality reads were randomly selected from each sample, with every read carrying a distinct molecular identifier. Instead of being binned into consensus sequences, reads that shared molecular identifiers were thrown out. MiTCR, run with a Q25 quality threshold and the strictest error-elimination algorithm, handled CDR3 identification, clonotype clustering and error correction. Lower-bound total TCR beta diversity was estimated with a nonparametric unseen species model using Euler transformation. Through fastp at Q25 and MiXCR, TCRdb rebuilt clones from the public reads, retaining in-frame beta chains. A single entry per CDR3 protein holds the most common genes and DNA from its merged rows. The V and J calls were not made by the authors but by TCRdb's processing. This sample comprises 1.5 million to 2 million distinct CDR3 sequences, roughly 30% of them detected only once. Roughly 8.2% of the sample goes to the ten largest clones.

The CDR3 runs 14 amino acids, cysteine and phenylalanine included. Only the CDR3 DNA stays, 42 bases, in frame from base 1. The germline V gene gives CDR1 as KGHSH and CDR2 as LQKENI. V is reduced by 4 bases and J by 8 bases, leaving a spacing of 17 bases between them. General findings and caveats noted by the study authors: Since profiling was done on bulk unsorted PBMCs, naive and antigen-experienced compartments could not be conclusively compared. Observed TCR beta diversity per million T cells fell roughly linearly with age, and a significant reduction was already apparent by age roughly 40. Compared with the aged group, more naive CD4+ T cells, fewer expanded clones and increased TCR diversity were shown by the long-lived group, suggesting age selection. Because donor CMV infection status was unknown, age-related changes in expanded clonotypes were potentially confounded. Estimates of total diversity based on one million sequenced T cells were considered lower bounds and underestimates. There was a strong correlation between observed TCR beta diversity and the percentage of naive T cells measured by flow cytometry.

Sample: blood. This sequence uses TRBV18 and TRBJ1-2; D gene: possibly TRBD1, on 6 matching bases. The sequence came from a woman in her 30s in good health. The CDR3 region has the sequence CASSLGQSGQGYTF. The sequenced DNA: TGTGCCAGCTCACTCGGACAGTCAGGGCAAGGCTACACCTTC.